A selection of T cell receptor beta chains follows, all from one sample in a study of blood T cell repertoires in COVID-19. Clones were sequenced by immunoSEQ multiplex PCR, and TCRdb holds only the in-frame ones, with some missing. This table has about 360,000 clones, 80% to 90% appearing once. Specimen: PBMCs or T cells enriched from blood (not recorded which). The receptors come from a man in his thirties or forties who had recovered from COVID-19. CDR3s include the opening cysteine and the closing phenylalanine or tryptophan. The order of the fields is D gene, clone size, V gene, J gene, CDR3 protein, CDR3 DNA. A D gene is named only where the DNA matches it firmly. Clone size is given for some rows only: seen once, a few or many times, or a class if the clone is expanded.

TRBD1	NA	TRBV27	TRBJ1-2	CASSLSLSGGRGYTF	TGTGCCAGCAGTTTATCCCTCTCAGGGGGCCGGGGCTACACCTTC
NA	NA	TRBV12-3/TRBV12-4	TRBJ2-7	CASSLRSGREQYF	TGTGCCAGCAGTTTAAGGTCAGGGCGCGAGCAGTACTTC
NA	once	TRBV3-1/TRBV3-2	TRBJ2-3	CASSQDRLLYGESTDTQYF	TGTGCCAGCAGCCAAGATCGTCTCCTTTACGGGGAAAGCACAGATACGCAGTATTTT
TRBD2	NA	TRBV12-3/TRBV12-4	TRBJ2-2	CASSLGGPGELFF	TGTGCCAGCAGTTTGGGAGGGCCCGGGGAGCTGTTTTTT
NA	NA	TRBV10-2	TRBJ2-1	CASSRGSSYNEQFF	TGCGCCAGCAGTAGGGGGAGCTCCTACAATGAGCAGTTCTTC
NA	once	TRBV2	TRBJ2-7	CASRTRGSTYEQYF	TGTGCCAGTAGAACACGGGGAAGCACTTACGAGCAGTACTTC
NA	NA	TRBV21-1	TRBJ1-5	CASSSPQAVSNQPQHF	TGTGCCAGCAGCAGTCCACAGGCGGTTAGCAATCAGCCCCAGCATTTT
TRBD1	NA	TRBV5-1	TRBJ1-4	CASSSGQGGSREKLFF	TGCGCCAGCAGCTCCGGACAGGGGGGAAGTCGCGAAAAACTGTTTTTT
NA	NA	TRBV5-1	TRBJ1-4	CASSLWQAATNEKLFF	TGCGCCAGCAGCTTGTGGCAGGCAGCAACTAATGAAAAACTGTTTTTT
NA	NA	TRBV5-1	TRBJ1-3	CASSLAYTSGNTIYF	TGCGCCAGCAGCTTGGCCTATACCTCTGGAAACACCATATATTTT
NA	NA	TRBV7-9	TRBJ1-6	CASSHPGEANSPLHF	TGTGCCAGCAGCCACCCGGGGGAAGCTAATTCACCCCTCCACTTT
TRBD2	NA	TRBV4-3	TRBJ2-3	CASSQDSLAGLDTQYF	TGCGCCAGCAGCCAAGATTCGCTAGCGGGGTTAGATACGCAGTATTTT
NA	NA	TRBV10-3	TRBJ1-1	CAIRYQGNTEAFF	TGTGCCATCAGATACCAGGGGAACACTGAAGCTTTCTTT
TRBD1	NA	TRBV4-3	TRBJ1-2	CASSQEGQGYGYTF	TGCGCCAGCAGCCAGGAGGGACAGGGCTATGGCTACACCTTC
NA	NA	TRBV5-1	TRBJ2-7	CASSPRTSYEQYF	TGCGCCAGCAGCCCGCGCACGTCCTACGAGCAGTACTTC
NA	NA	TRBV10-2	TRBJ2-6	CASSDSGVYGANVLTF	TGCGCCAGCAGTGATTCAGGGGTCTATGGGGCCAACGTCCTGACTTTC
TRBD1	NA	TRBV3-1/TRBV3-2	TRBJ1-1	CASSQDWTGRRAFF	TGTGCCAGCAGCCAAGATTGGACAGGGCGTCGCGCTTTCTTT
NA	NA	TRBV19	TRBJ1-1	CASSRVGGGTEAFF	TGTGCCAGTAGCCGGGTGGGGGGAGGTACTGAAGCTTTCTTT
TRBD2	once	TRBV7-2	TRBJ2-3	CASSLRSGGRPDTQYF	TGTGCCAGCAGCTTACGTAGCGGGGGGCGACCAGATACGCAGTATTTT
TRBD1	NA	TRBV2	TRBJ1-2	CASSESRDSSNYGYTF	TGTGCCAGCAGTGAGAGCCGGGACAGTTCTAACTATGGCTACACCTTC
TRBD1	NA	TRBV6-5	TRBJ1-2	CASSYAGTGSSYGYTF	TGTGCCAGCAGTTACGCGGGGACAGGGTCCTCCTATGGCTACACCTTC
NA	NA	TRBV13	TRBJ1-1	CASGTSEAFF	TGTGCCAGCGGGACATCTGAAGCTTTCTTT
TRBD2	NA	TRBV6-5	TRBJ2-7	CASTALAGDQYF	TGTGCCAGCACAGCCCTAGCGGGGGATCAGTACTTC
NA	NA	TRBV12-3/TRBV12-4	TRBJ2-7	CASSSGYEQYF	TGTGCCAGCAGTTCAGGATACGAGCAGTACTTC
NA	NA	TRBV19	TRBJ2-3	CASSARGEGTDTQYF	TGTGCCAGTAGTGCCAGGGGGGAAGGCACAGATACGCAGTATTTT